Following are 27 T cell receptor beta chains from one sample sequenced in a study of blood T cell repertoires in COVID-19. Clones were read by immunoSEQ multiplex PCR, and TCRdb kept only the in-frame ones, dropping some. The sample records around 250,000 clones, under 90% being singletons. Sequencing used PBMCs or T cells enriched from blood (not recorded which). These receptors were obtained from a man younger than 30 who had recovered from COVID-19.

V usage is TRBV13 and J usage is TRBJ2-7; 7 bases are shared with TRBD2. This CDR3 spans 15 amino acids. CDR1 is PRHDT and CDR2 is FYEKMQ in the germline V gene (reference sequence). The J segment lost 8 bases and the V segment lost 4 bases, leaving 14 bases of the junction unmatched. The CDR3 loop reads CASSSLDGGSVKQYF. As DNA, the CDR3 is TGTGCCAGCAGCTCCCTTGACGGGGGGTCTGTCAAGCAGTACTTC.

The V and J genes are TRBV7-2 and TRBJ2-1, with 11 nucleotides matching TRBD2. Germline V gene sequence: CDR1 SGHTA, CDR2 FQGNSA. V shed 4 bases and J 9 bases; nucleotides not matched to a gene: 5. The CDR3 length is 14 residues. CDR3 loop: CASSYSGGALEQFF. In nucleotides, the CDR3 is TGTGCCAGCAGCTATAGCGGGGGGGCTCTTGAGCAGTTCTTC.

V usage is TRBV7-9 and J usage is TRBJ2-5; D is unresolved. The CDR3 loop spans 12 amino acids. Trimming removed 1 base at V and 4 bases at J, with 4 bases between. Germline loops: CDR1 SEHNR, CDR2 FQNEAQ (reference sequence). This CDR3 reads CASSLVGETQYF. In DNA form, the CDR3 reads TGTGCCAGCAGCTTAGTCGGAGAGACCCAGTACTTC. Complete variable domain (other parts from reference TRBV7-9 and TRBJ2-5): DTGVSQNPRHKITKRGQNVTFRCDPISEHNRLYWYRQTLGQGPEFLTYFQNEAQLEKSRLLSDRFSAERPKGSFSTLEIQRTEQGDSAMYLCASSLVGETQYFGPGTRLLVL.

This chain uses TRBV11-1 with TRBJ2-5; the D is unclear. The CDR3 loop spans 12 amino acids. CDR1 is SGHAT, CDR2 FQDESV, per germline (reference sequence). V gave up 2 bases and J gave up 3 bases, with 4 bases separating them. CDR3 DNA sequence: TGTGCCAGCAGCTTATCCGAAGAGACCCAGTACTTC. Residues: CASSLSEETQYF.

This chain joins TRBV3-1 (or the pseudogene TRBV3-2) and TRBJ2-5; unclear D gene. V was clipped by 0 bases and J by 7 bases, with 9 bases between them. The CDR3 has 13 residues. CDR1 is LGHDT and CDR2 is YNNKEL in the germline V gene (reference sequence). CDR3 DNA sequence: TGTGCCAGCAGCCAAGACTTTAGGAGGACCCAGTACTTC. This encodes CASSQDFRRTQYF.

The chain links TRBV5-6 to TRBJ1-1, with TRBD1 matching 10 bases. Germline V gene sequence: CDR1 SGHDT, CDR2 YYEEEE. This CDR3 is 17 amino acids long. Trimming removed 0 bases from V and 0 bases from J; junction bases left unmatched: 5. Written as DNA, the CDR3 is TGTGCCAGCAGCTTGGCCGGGACAGGGGACTTGAACACTGAAGCTTTCTTT. Its protein product is CASSLAGTGDLNTEAFF.

This clone was found once. The chain has TRBV5-6 and TRBJ2-7; no definite D call. This CDR3 contains 15 residues. CDR1 and CDR2 from the germline V gene are SGHDT and YYEEEE. V lost 3 bases and J 0 bases, leaving 13 bases between the germline ends. The CDR3: CASSSVPPPSYEQYF. The CDR3 nucleotides are TGTGCCAGCAGCTCGGTGCCCCCGCCCTCCTACGAGCAGTACTTC.

The chain is built from TRBV12-3 or TRBV12-4 and TRBJ2-3; D is unresolved. Trimming left V 6 bases short and J 0 bases short, with 4 bases between. The CDR3 contains 12 residues. This CDR3 is CASRTSTDTQYF. Written as DNA, the CDR3 is TGTGCCAGCAGGACTAGCACAGATACGCAGTATTTT.

The chain links TRBV6-1 to TRBJ1-5, with D perhaps TRBD1 (6 bases). The CDR3 totals 18 residues. Germline loops: CDR1 MNHNS, CDR2 SASEGT. V lost 0 bases, J lost 0 bases, and 15 bases lay in between. CDR3 DNA: TGTGCCAGCAGTGAAGCAACAGGGCCAGCTTATAGCAATCAGCCCCAGCATTTT. Its protein is CASSEATGPAYSNQPQHF.

The chain carries TRBV7-9 and TRBJ2-1, with D maybe TRBD2 (6 bases). The CDR3 runs to 15 residues. Germline V CDR1 and CDR2: SEHNR, FQNEAQ (reference sequence). Between the trimmed V and J ends, which lost 5 bases and 4 bases, there was a span of 15 bases. This CDR3 is CASSPGLFLYNEQFF. In DNA, the CDR3 is TGTGCCAGCAGCCCCGGACTATTTCTATACAATGAGCAGTTCTTC.

V usage is TRBV6-4 and J usage is TRBJ1-6; TRBD1 is a possible D gene (6 bases). Germline CDR1 reads MRHNA; CDR2 reads SNTAGT. The CDR3 contains 13 residues. Trimming removed 6 bases from V and 7 bases from J, with 10 bases in between. This CDR3 is CASSGGLNSPLHF. CDR3 bases: TGTGCCAGCAGCGGGGGGCTAAATTCACCCCTCCACTTT.

The genes are TRBV10-3 and TRBJ2-1; D is tentatively TRBD1 or TRBD2 (10 bases each). Germline V lookup: CDR1 ENHRY, CDR2 SYGVKD. The CDR3 is 22 amino acids. With 5 bases removed from V and 0 bases from J, the gap between germline ends came to 32 bases. The CDR3 here is CAISTLGDRGASGSYSYNEQFF. The CDR3 DNA reads TGTGCCATCAGTACTCTGGGGGACAGGGGTGCTAGCGGGAGTTACTCCTACAATGAGCAGTTCTTC.

The gene calls are TRBV5-4 and TRBJ1-3; D might be TRBD1 (5 bases). This CDR3 spans 15 amino acids. V lost 4 bases and J lost 0, with 11 bases in between. CDR1 is SGHNT, CDR2 YYREEE, per germline (reference sequence). The CDR3 DNA reads as TGTGCCAGCAGCGCCGACAGAGTCTCTGGAAACACCATATATTTT. Its protein is CASSADRVSGNTIYF. Full variable domain (missing parts from reference TRBV5-4 and TRBJ1-3): ETGVTQSPTHLIKTRGQQVTLRCSSQSGHNTVSWYQQALGQGPQFIFQYYREEENGRGNFPPRFSGLQFPNYSSELNVNALELDDSALYLCASSADRVSGNTIYFGEGSWLTVV.

The rearrangement uses TRBV11-3 and TRBJ2-1; D might be TRBD2 (6 bases). The CDR3 has 16 residues. The V end was cut by 1 base, the J end by 2 bases, with 12 bases between. CDR1 and CDR2 (germline): SGHNT, YENEEA. The CDR3 loop reads CASSLGGSGTYNEQFF. The CDR3 DNA reads as TGTGCCAGCAGCTTAGGTGGTAGCGGAACCTACAATGAGCAGTTCTTC.

This chain uses TRBV19 with TRBJ1-4; the D is unclear. CDR1 LNHDA and CDR2 SQIVND come from the germline V gene (reference sequence). Trimming removed 4 bases from V and 0 bases from J, with 12 bases in between. This CDR3 is built from 16 residues. The CDR3 nucleotides read TGTGCCAGTAGTAAAGAGACACACGCAACTAATGAAAAACTGTTTTTT. This gives the protein CASSKETHATNEKLFF.

This chain links TRBV18 with TRBJ2-3; 12 nucleotides match TRBD2. The CDR3 has 16 residues. The J segment lost 5 bases and the V segment lost 0 bases, leaving 3 bases of the junction unmatched. Germline CDR1 and CDR2: KGHSH and LQKENI. CDR3 in amino acids: CASSPPTSGGLDTQYF. CDR3 nucleotides: TGTGCCAGCTCACCACCGACTAGCGGGGGTCTAGATACGCAGTATTTT. Based on the CDR3 plus reference TRBV18 and TRBJ2-3, the full variable domain is NAGVMQNPRHLVRRRGQEARLRCSPMKGHSHVYWYRQLPEEGLKFMVYLQKENIIDESGMPKERFSAEFPKEGPSILRIQQVVRGDSAAYFCASSPPTSGGLDTQYFGPGTRLTVL.

On this clone itself: One junction end disagrees with the germline gene, perhaps due to a read error. This chain connects TRBV12-3 or TRBV12-4 to TRBJ2-7; 7 nucleotides agree with TRBD2. The CDR3 is made up of 11 amino acids. CDR3 protein: CASSLGGRMDF. The CDR3 DNA sequence: TGTGCCAGCAGTCTGGGCGGGAGAATGGACTTC.

The V call is TRBV7-3, the J call TRBJ2-1, with 7 nucleotides matching TRBD2. Germline trimming cut 4 bases from V and 2 bases from J; bases unmatched to any gene: 8. CDR3 length equals 16 residues. Germline V gene lookup returns CDR1 SGHTA and CDR2 FQGTGA. CDR3 bases: TGTGCCAGCAGCTCCAGCGGGACTCCTACCTACAATGAGCAGTTCTTC. Its protein product is CASSSSGTPTYNEQFF.

The chain is built from TRBV23-1 and TRBJ2-7; TRBD2 aligns across 11 bases. TRBV23-1 is labeled an ORF, and its function is uncertain. The CDR3 is 19 residues long. V dropped 4 bases and J dropped 0; count of bases not matched to a gene: 14. CDR3 sequence (DNA): TGCGCCAGCAGTCGGGGATTATCTAGCGGGAGGTTCCCCTCCTACGAGCAGTACTTC. It specifies CASSRGLSSGRFPSYEQYF.

The chain links TRBV6-5 to TRBJ2-2; 9 bases align to TRBD1. With V trimmed by 10 bases and J by 8 bases, 11 bases remained unmatched. Germline V gene lookup returns CDR1 MNHEY and CDR2 SVGAGI. The CDR3 consists of 14 residues. CDR3 DNA sequence: TGTGCCATAGAACGGGGACAGGGCATAGGGGAGCTGTTTTTT. It is translated as CAIERGQGIGELFF.

This clone was found once. V gene TRBV27 combines with J gene TRBJ1-2, with unresolved D. The CDR3 contains 16 residues. Per germline, CDR1 MNHEY and CDR2 SMNVEV (reference sequence). Trimming took 4 bases from V and 0 from J, leaving 15 bases between them. CDR3: CASSSRLTSANYGYTF. The DNA for the CDR3 is TGTGCCAGCAGTTCCCGATTGACAAGTGCTAACTATGGCTACACCTTC.

The rearrangement uses TRBV19 and TRBJ2-5; possible D gene TRBD1, 6 bases. Trimming stripped 4 bases from V and 1 base from J, with 7 bases between. The CDR3 covers 13 residues. Per the germline V gene, CDR1 is LNHDA and CDR2 is SQIVND (reference sequence). The CDR3 spells CASSKTGQETQYF. The CDR3 coding sequence is TGTGCCAGTAGTAAGACAGGCCAAGAGACCCAGTACTTC.

This sequence joins TRBV14 and TRBJ2-5, with D possibly TRBD1 on 6 matching bases. Per the germline V gene, CDR1 is SGHDN and CDR2 is FVKESK. This CDR3 region has 14 residues. The ends were cut back, 4 bases at V and 1 base at J, with 10 bases in the middle. CDR3 loop: CASSLGTPQETQYF. CDR3 DNA: TGTGCCAGCAGCCTGGGGACACCCCAAGAGACCCAGTACTTC. Full variable domain (missing parts from reference TRBV14 and TRBJ2-5): EAGVTQFPSHSVIEKGQTVTLRCDPISGHDNLYWYRRVMGKEIKFLLHFVKESKQDESGMPNNRFLAERTGGTYSTLKVQPAELEDSGVYFCASSLGTPQETQYFGPGTRLLVL.

This clone was picked up a small number of times. J is TRBJ1-5 and V is TRBV6-4, with 10 bases matching TRBD1. The trim removed 4 bases at V and 9 bases at J, leaving 6 bases unmatched. The CDR3 has 14 residues. Germline CDR1 is MRHNA and CDR2 is SNTAGT. DNA of the CDR3: TGTGCCAGCAGTGTACAGGGGGACAGGGGGCCCCAGCATTTT. The encoded protein is CASSVQGDRGPQHF.

This clone was seen a handful of times. The J gene is TRBJ2-2, the V gene TRBV3-1 (or the pseudogene TRBV3-2), with D maybe TRBD1 (5 bases). The CDR3 contains 15 residues. The germline CDR1 and CDR2 sequences are LGHDT and YNNKEL (reference sequence). Trimming pared 4 bases from V and 6 bases from J, leaving 15 bases between. The chain's CDR3 is CASSRTLRDPGELFF. Written as DNA, the CDR3 is TGTGCCAGCAGCCGTACTCTCAGGGATCCCGGGGAGCTGTTTTTT.

This chain links TRBV10-3 with TRBJ1-5; 9 nucleotides agree with TRBD1. CDR1 and CDR2 (germline): ENHRY, SYGVKD. V lost 4 bases, J lost 1 base, and 5 bases stayed unmatched. The CDR3 loop spans 16 amino acids. The CDR3, as DNA: TGTGCCATCAGTGCCAGCGACAGGGGGAGCAATCAGCCCCAGCATTTT. Its protein is CAISASDRGSNQPQHF.

As DNA, the CDR3 is TGTGCCAGCAGTCTTCAGGCCGGGAGAGAAAAACTGTTTTTT. Protein: CASSLQAGREKLFF. The chain joins TRBV27 to TRBJ1-4, with D uncertain. The V gene's germline CDR1 is MNHEY and CDR2 SMNVEV (reference sequence). The CDR3 totals 14 residues. The V end was cut by 5 bases, the J end by 8 bases, with 15 bases between.